What follows are 16 T cell receptor beta chains derived from one specimen sequenced in a study of vaccination effects on CD4 cells after COVID-19. With roughly 10 days of culture completed, CD4+ T cells were isolated. No cognate antigen is known for these TCRs. Profiled with immunoSEQ multiplex PCR; TCRdb holds only in-frame clones, not every one. Among 20,000 to 25,000 clones listed, roughly four fifths were seen once. The sample was CD4+ T cells from PBMCs cultured without peptide, taken before COVID-19 vaccination. The origin of the receptors is a human donor who received a COVID-19 vaccine.

The chain uses TRBV5-6 and TRBJ1-2; tentatively, D is TRBD1 (5 bases). Per the germline V gene, CDR1 is SGHDT and CDR2 is YYEEEE. Trimming took 4 bases from V and 0 from J, leaving 19 bases between them. The CDR3 sequence is 17 residues long. CDR3 sequence (DNA): TGTGCCAGCAGCGTTGCCCCAGGGTTTTGGGCTAACTATGGCTACACCTTC. This gives the protein CASSVAPGFWANYGYTF.

A single count supports this clone. The CDR3 coding sequence is TGTGCCAGCAGTGAAGTGAGCAGGAACACTGAAGCTTTCTTT. Amino acids: CASSEVSRNTEAFF. This chain connects TRBV6-1 to TRBJ1-1; D is undetermined. Trimming removed 1 base from V and 1 base from J, with 7 bases in between. The CDR3 loop spans 14 amino acids. Germline loops: CDR1 MNHNS, CDR2 SASEGT.

This clone has only one observation. CDR3 coding DNA: TGTGCCTCGGGGGAGGAAGGGGAAAAACTGTTTTTT. Encoded protein: CASGEEGEKLFF. The chain has TRBV6-5 and TRBJ1-4, with TRBD1 as a possible D gene (5 bases). The CDR3 is 12 amino acids. Deletions cut 11 bases from V and 8 bases from J, with 15 bases between. Germline loops: CDR1 MNHEY, CDR2 SVGAGI.

J is TRBJ2-1 and V is TRBV6-6; 8 bases fit TRBD2. The germline gives CDR1 MNHNY, CDR2 SVGAGI (reference sequence). The CDR3 totals 20 residues. V trimming: 6 bases; J trimming: 0 bases; junction bases outside the gene matches: 19. The CDR3 nucleotides read TGTGCCAGCAGCACAAACAGGGTAGCGGGGAAAAGAGGCTCCTACAATGAGCAGTTCTTC. Protein sequence: CASSTNRVAGKRGSYNEQFF.

The CDR3 here is CASSADRAGYGYTF. CDR3 nucleotide sequence: TGTGCCAGCAGCGCCGACAGGGCTGGCTATGGCTACACCTTC. The rearrangement joins TRBV4-2 to TRBJ1-2; TRBD1 agrees at 7 bases. After removal of 5 bases from V and 4 bases from J, the junction contained 7 bases not matched to a gene. The CDR3 totals 14 residues. Germline V CDR1 and CDR2: LGHNA, YNFKEQ.

The chain carries TRBV2 and TRBJ1-5; D is possibly TRBD1 (5 bases). The CDR3 spans 15 residues. Trimming shortened V by 6 bases and J by 0 bases, and 12 bases separated the two germline ends. Germline V gene lookup returns CDR1 SNHLY and CDR2 FYNNEI. CDR3 sequence: CASSGGPYSNQPQHF. In DNA, the CDR3 is TGTGCCAGCAGCGGGGGACCTTATAGCAATCAGCCCCAGCATTTT.

This clone came up a few times. The J gene is TRBJ1-2, the V gene TRBV9; D not certain. CDR1 SGDLS and CDR2 YYNGEE come from the germline V gene. V was shortened by 4 bases and J by 7 bases, with 11 bases between the two germline ends. This CDR3 has 12 residues. CDR3 in amino acids: CASSTRTAGYTF. CDR3 bases: TGTGCCAGCAGCACCCGGACGGCTGGCTACACCTTC.

The V and J genes are TRBV18 and TRBJ1-1; no clear D gene. Germline CDR1 is KGHSH and CDR2 is LQKENI. V was clipped by 1 base and J by 6 bases, with 9 bases between them. This CDR3 is 13 amino acids long. CDR3 region: CASSPLTPAEAFF. CDR3 bases: TGTGCCAGCTCACCACTCACACCCGCTGAAGCTTTCTTT.

V usage is TRBV9 and J usage is TRBJ1-3, with TRBD1 identical over 8 bases. V lost 2 bases and J lost 4; bases outside the gene matches: 5. Germline V CDR1 and CDR2: SGDLS, YYNGEE. This CDR3 spans 15 amino acids. The chain's CDR3 is CASSVGQGTGNTIYF. The CDR3 DNA follows: TGTGCCAGCAGCGTCGGACAGGGTACCGGAAACACCATATATTTT.

The chain recombines TRBV2 with TRBJ1-2; D gene ambiguous. Germline loops: CDR1 SNHLY, CDR2 FYNNEI. Trimming took off 7 bases at V and 1 base at J, with 10 bases between the two ends. This CDR3 region has 13 residues. The CDR3 protein is CASTRGDNYGYTF. The CDR3 DNA is TGTGCCAGCACCCGAGGCGATAACTATGGCTACACCTTC. Full variable domain (outside the CDR3, taken from reference TRBV2 and TRBJ1-2): EPEVTQTPSHQVTQMGQEVILRCVPISNHLYFYWYRQILGQKVEFLVSFYNNEISEKSEIFDDQFSVERPDGSNFTLKIRSTKLEDSAMYFCASTRGDNYGYTFGSGTRLTVV.

This chain links TRBV6-5 with TRBJ1-1; 7 nucleotides align to TRBD1. Germline CDR1 is MNHEY and CDR2 is SVGAGI. This CDR3 comprises 14 residues. Unmatched junction bases numbered 6, after V lost 7 bases and J lost 1 base. CDR3 coding DNA: TGTGCCAGCACCAACCAGGGGGGGAACACTGAAGCTTTCTTT. This translates into CASTNQGGNTEAFF.

The chain carries TRBV19 and TRBJ2-7, with no clear D. The CDR3 runs to 14 residues. Germline-derived CDR1 and CDR2 are LNHDA and SQIVND (reference sequence). V was cut by 3 bases and J by 3 bases, with 12 bases left in between. The CDR3 spells CASSIGPGRYEQYF. CDR3 DNA: TGTGCCAGTAGTATCGGGCCCGGACGCTACGAGCAGTACTTC.

This rearrangement joins TRBV7-2 to TRBJ2-7; 13 bases match TRBD2. Unmatched junction bases numbered 8, after V lost 4 bases and J lost 5 bases. This CDR3 comprises 16 residues. Germline values: CDR1 SGHTA, CDR2 FQGNSA. CDR3 in amino acids: CASSSTSGGAWDEQYF. For the CDR3, the DNA is TGTGCCAGCAGCTCCACTAGCGGGGGGGCCTGGGACGAGCAGTACTTC.

CDR3 sequence reads: CASSQEGRSNYGYTF. The CDR3 coding sequence is TGCGCCAGCAGCCAAGAAGGGCGGTCTAACTATGGCTACACCTTC. The V call is TRBV4-1, the J call TRBJ1-2; D is ambiguous. Germline assignment: CDR1 MGHRA and CDR2 YSYEKL. V was cut by 0 bases and J by 0 bases, with 8 bases left in between. The CDR3 has 15 residues.

The chain has TRBV27 and TRBJ1-2; no reliable D call. Deletions cut 2 bases from V and 0 bases from J, with 10 bases between. The germline CDR1 and CDR2 sequences are MNHEY and SMNVEV (reference sequence). The CDR3 sequence is 15 residues long. CDR3 in DNA: TGTGCCAGCAGTTTAAGCCGGGTAGCTAACTATGGCTACACCTTC. Protein: CASSLSRVANYGYTF.

The rearrangement joins TRBV11-2 to TRBJ1-6, with D tentatively TRBD1 (6 bases). Germline assignment: CDR1 SGHAT and CDR2 FQNNGV. V shed 2 bases and J shed 4 bases, with 12 bases lying between them. CDR3 length equals 16 residues. This CDR3 is CASSLYEGGYNSPLHF. CDR3 nucleotides: TGTGCCAGCAGCTTATATGAAGGGGGTTATAATTCACCCCTCCACTTT.